These 25 T cell receptor beta chains were all obtained from the same sample, sequenced in a study of blood T cell repertoires in COVID-19 (dated by TCRdb to 2018 to 2020). Library construction relied on the immunoSEQ multiplex PCR assay. The table was pulled from immuneACCESS by TCRdb, which kept in-frame rearrangements only. Such tables lose some clones; where checked, under half of the loss comes from unresolved V genes, and the rest has no known cause. The sample table holds fewer than 350,000 clones, of which around 86% were seen once. Approximately 5.5% of the sample lies in the top ten. Sequencing was carried out using PBMCs or T cells enriched from blood (not recorded which). These receptors originate from a man in his sixties who had recovered from COVID-19.

This rearrangement joins TRBV7-9 to TRBJ2-2; perhaps TRBD1 as D (5 bases). Germline V gene data show CDR1 as SEHNR and CDR2 as FQNEAQ (reference sequence). This CDR3 region has 14 residues. Trimming pared 6 bases from V and 1 base from J, leaving 9 bases between. The CDR3 here is CASRFTGNTGELFF. The CDR3 nucleotides read TGTGCCAGCAGATTTACAGGGAACACCGGGGAGCTGTTTTTT.

The rearrangement joins TRBV12-3 or TRBV12-4 to TRBJ1-1, with D uncertain. This CDR3 comprises 13 residues. V lost 3 bases and J 1 base, leaving 6 bases between the germline ends. The DNA for the CDR3 is TGTGCCAGCAGTTTCGGGAGGAACACTGAAGCTTTCTTT. Translated, it gives CASSFGRNTEAFF.

The rearrangement uses TRBV20-1 and TRBJ2-1; 10 bases fit TRBD2. J gave up 8 bases and V 3 bases, and 7 bases lay outside the gene matches. CDR1 and CDR2 (germline): DFQATT, SNEGSKA (reference sequence). This CDR3 has 14 amino acids. The CDR3 DNA reads as TGCAGTGCTAGTCTAGCGGGAGATTTTTATGAGCAGTTCTTC. Translation gives CSASLAGDFYEQFF.

The chain has TRBV5-1 and TRBJ2-7; 14 nucleotides align to TRBD2. Per the germline V gene, CDR1 is SGHRS and CDR2 is YFSETQ. This CDR3 comprises 14 residues. V trimming: 6 bases; J trimming: 6 bases; junction bases outside the gene matches: 5. The CDR3: CASTRTSGRFEQYF. CDR3 nucleotides: TGCGCCAGCACCAGGACTAGCGGGAGGTTCGAGCAGTACTTC.

The chain uses TRBV2 and TRBJ2-1; 11 bases match TRBD2. Germline V lookup: CDR1 SNHLY, CDR2 FYNNEI. V trimming: 6 bases; J trimming: 8 bases; junction bases outside the gene matches: 6. The CDR3 consists of 14 residues. The CDR3 bases are TGTGCCAGCAGGAGACTAGCGGGATTATATGAGCAGTTCTTC. It yields the protein CASRRLAGLYEQFF.

The chain joins TRBV7-8 to TRBJ2-7, with TRBD2 matching over 9 bases. Germline CDR1 and CDR2: SGHVS and FQNEAQ. The length of the CDR3 is 15 residues. The J segment lost 7 bases and the V segment lost 1 base, leaving 8 bases of the junction unmatched. As DNA, the CDR3 is TGTGCCAGCAGCTTAGAGTTAGCGGGAGCGGGGGAGCAGTACTTC. Amino acids: CASSLELAGAGEQYF.

The CDR3 coding sequence is TGTGCCAGCAGTTCCAGGGACAATACTGAAGCTTTCTTT. Protein: CASSSRDNTEAFF. V and J are TRBV6-2 or TRBV6-3 and TRBJ1-1, with D possibly being TRBD1 (6 bases). V lost 4 bases to trimming and J lost 5 bases, with 11 bases between them. The CDR3 sequence is 13 residues long. Germline lookup yields CDR1 MNHEY and CDR2 SVGEGT.

The chain employs TRBV5-1 and TRBJ2-3; perhaps TRBD1 as D (6 bases). CDR3 length: 17 residues. Germline assignment: CDR1 SGHRS and CDR2 YFSETQ. Between the trimmed V and J ends, which lost 6 bases and 1 base, there was a span of 21 bases. CDR3 DNA: TGCGCCAGCACCCGGGATCAGGGGCTCTTAGGCACAGATACGCAGTATTTT. It codes for CASTRDQGLLGTDTQYF.

The V call is TRBV28, the J call TRBJ2-1; 9 positions match TRBD2. V was pared by 5 bases and J by 1 base, with 9 bases of the junction left unmatched. This CDR3 region has 17 residues. From germline, CDR1 is MDHEN and CDR2 SYDVKM. CDR3 nucleotide sequence: TGTGCCAGCAGTCTACCTAGCGGGGCATCTTCCTACAATGAGCAGTTCTTC. It encodes CASSLPSGASSYNEQFF.

The V gene is TRBV5-1, the J gene TRBJ2-2, with D possibly TRBD2 on 5 matching bases. This CDR3 spans 14 amino acids. Per germline, CDR1 SGHRS and CDR2 YFSETQ. The V end lost 6 bases, the J end lost 5 bases, and 14 bases lay between the germline ends. The CDR3: CASKGGSGTGELFF. CDR3 coding DNA: TGCGCCAGCAAAGGTGGGAGTGGTACCGGGGAGCTGTTTTTT.

The chain has TRBV10-3 and TRBJ2-3; possibly TRBD2 for D (6 bases). CDR1 and CDR2 from the germline V gene are ENHRY and SYGVKD. The CDR3 totals 15 residues. The V end was cut by 3 bases, the J end by 1 base, with 11 bases between. The CDR3 DNA is TGTGCCATCAGTGAAGGGACTGGACGCACAGATACGCAGTATTTT. This codes for CAISEGTGRTDTQYF.

The CDR3 is CASSLEIPGTATSWEQYF. In nucleotides, the CDR3 is TGTGCCAGCAGCTTAGAAATCCCCGGGACAGCTACATCTTGGGAGCAGTACTTC. The rearrangement joins TRBV11-2 to TRBJ2-7; 7 bases are a match to TRBD1. V dropped 0 bases and J dropped 7; count of bases not matched to a gene: 18. Germline V CDR1 and CDR2: SGHAT, FQNNGV. The CDR3 totals 18 residues.

The chain joins TRBV13 to TRBJ1-3; 8 bases line up with TRBD1. This CDR3 is 19 amino acids long. V gave up 4 bases and J gave up 0 bases; unmatched junction bases: 14. Germline lookup yields CDR1 PRHDT and CDR2 FYEKMQ (reference sequence). The CDR3 coding sequence is TGTGCCAGCAGCTCCGCCCGGGACAGGATATTGTCCTCTGGAAACACCATATATTTT. Translation gives CASSSARDRILSSGNTIYF.

The chain links TRBV7-9 to TRBJ2-1; 7 positions agree with TRBD2. CDR1 SEHNR and CDR2 FQNEAQ come from the germline V gene (reference sequence). The ends lost 11 bases at V and 3 bases at J; junction bases unmatched: 10. CDR3 length: 14 amino acids. CDR3 DNA sequence: TGTGCCCCCTCCTCCAGCGGGATCTACAATGAGCAGTTCTTC. Its translation is CAPSSSGIYNEQFF.

This clone appeared a single time. The rearrangement uses TRBV27 and TRBJ2-7; 7 bases agree with TRBD2. CDR3 length: 11 residues. V shed 6 bases, J shed 4 bases, and the junction held 0 bases outside the gene matches. CDR1 and CDR2 from the germline V gene are MNHEY and SMNVEV (reference sequence). CDR3 in amino acids: CASRGGYEQYF. The CDR3, as DNA: TGTGCCAGCAGGGGGGGGTACGAGCAGTACTTC.

V usage is TRBV18 and J usage is TRBJ1-6, with 8 bases fitting TRBD1. The CDR3 length is 16 residues. Germline CDR1 KGHSH, CDR2 LQKENI. Trimming took 2 bases from V and 9 from J; bases not matched to a gene: 9. CDR3 protein: CASSPWDRQFRSPLHF. The CDR3, as DNA: TGTGCCAGCTCACCATGGGACAGGCAATTTCGTTCACCCCTCCACTTT. The full variable domain, completed using reference TRBV18 and TRBJ1-6, is NAGVMQNPRHLVRRRGQEARLRCSPMKGHSHVYWYRQLPEEGLKFMVYLQKENIIDESGMPKERFSAEFPKEGPSILRIQQVVRGDSAAYFCASSPWDRQFRSPLHFGNGTRLTVT.

The chain uses TRBV5-1 and TRBJ1-4; 7 bases are a match to TRBD1. Germline V gene lookup returns CDR1 SGHRS and CDR2 YFSETQ. J was trimmed by 6 bases and V by 2 bases; bases with no gene match: 7. There are 15 residues in the CDR3. CDR3 nucleotides: TGCGCCAGCAGCTTAACAGGGGCGAGAGATGAAAAACTGTTTTTT. Amino acid sequence: CASSLTGARDEKLFF.

The rearrangement joins TRBV11-3 to TRBJ2-1, with a tentative D call TRBD2 (5 bases). The germline CDR1 and CDR2 sequences are SGHNT and YENEEA. Trimming shortened V by 1 base and J by 8 bases, and 9 bases separated the two germline ends. The CDR3 length is 13 residues. The CDR3: CASSLGGRDEQFF. The CDR3 DNA is TGTGCCAGCAGCTTAGGAGGGCGCGATGAGCAGTTCTTC.

This chain links TRBV4-1 with TRBJ1-6, with D perhaps matching TRBD1 (5 bases). This CDR3 spans 19 amino acids. Trimming shortened V by 1 base and J by 0 bases, and 16 bases separated the two germline ends. Germline CDR1 reads MGHRA; CDR2 reads YSYEKL. The chain's CDR3 is CASSQVVRRGSSYNSPLHF. Here the CDR3 DNA reads TGCGCCAGCAGCCAAGTGGTGCGGCGGGGGAGCTCCTATAATTCACCCCTCCACTTT.

The chain has TRBV28 and TRBJ1-5, with D possibly being TRBD1 (6 bases). V gave up 9 bases and J gave up 2 bases, with 17 bases separating them. The CDR3 sequence is 15 residues long. The V gene's germline CDR1 is MDHEN and CDR2 SYDVKM. CDR3 bases: TGTGCCAGTCTATTCGGTAGACAGGGCAATCAGCCCCAGCATTTT. As protein: CASLFGRQGNQPQHF. The whole variable domain, filled in from reference TRBV28 and TRBJ1-5, reads DVKVTQSSRYLVKRTGEKVFLECVQDMDHENMFWYRQDPGLGLRLIYFSYDVKMKEKGDIPEGYSVSREKKERFSLILESASTNQTSMYLCASLFGRQGNQPQHFGDGTRLSIL.

V usage is TRBV5-3 and J usage is TRBJ2-7; the match to TRBD1 covers 9 bases. TRBV5-3 is an open reading frame, and its role is uncertain. CDR3 length: 13 amino acids. V dropped 4 bases and J dropped 5; count of bases not matched to a gene: 4. The CDR3 DNA reads TGTGCCAGAAGCCTAACAGGGGGCGACGAGCAGTACTTC. This translates into CARSLTGGDEQYF.

This sequence joins TRBV28 and TRBJ1-1; 7 bases fit TRBD1. CDR1 is MDHEN and CDR2 is SYDVKM in the germline V gene. CDR3 length: 15 amino acids. J lost 0 bases, V lost 3 bases, and 4 bases had no gene match. In DNA, the CDR3 is TGTGCCAGCAGTTTCCCGGACAGGCTGAACACTGAAGCTTTCTTT. It is translated as CASSFPDRLNTEAFF.

The V and J genes are TRBV13 and TRBJ1-1; tentative D call: TRBD1 (6 bases). The CDR3 has 13 residues. V was cut by 2 bases and J by 8 bases, with 12 bases left in between. CDR1 PRHDT and CDR2 FYEKMQ come from the germline V gene (reference sequence). The DNA for the CDR3 is TGTGCCAGCAGCTTATACCCAGGGGTGGAAGCTTTCTTT. It codes for CASSLYPGVEAFF.

J is TRBJ2-1 and V is TRBV10-2; TRBD2 matches at 9 bases. Trimming at V came to 6 bases and at J to 4 bases, leaving 7 bases not matched to a gene. This CDR3 has 15 amino acids. CDR1 and CDR2 (germline): WSHSY, SAAADI. The CDR3, as DNA: TGCGCCAGCAGGGATGTAGCGGGAGTTTACAATGAGCAGTTCTTC. It is translated as CASRDVAGVYNEQFF.

This chain uses TRBV5-1 with TRBJ1-2; 7 bases match TRBD1. Germline V CDR1 and CDR2: SGHRS, YFSETQ. V was pared by 2 bases and J by 5 bases, with 18 bases of the junction left unmatched. The CDR3 consists of 18 residues. The CDR3 loop is CASSLAPTGDLTLYGYTF. The CDR3 DNA is TGCGCCAGCAGCTTAGCCCCCACAGGGGACCTGACTTTATATGGCTACACCTTC.